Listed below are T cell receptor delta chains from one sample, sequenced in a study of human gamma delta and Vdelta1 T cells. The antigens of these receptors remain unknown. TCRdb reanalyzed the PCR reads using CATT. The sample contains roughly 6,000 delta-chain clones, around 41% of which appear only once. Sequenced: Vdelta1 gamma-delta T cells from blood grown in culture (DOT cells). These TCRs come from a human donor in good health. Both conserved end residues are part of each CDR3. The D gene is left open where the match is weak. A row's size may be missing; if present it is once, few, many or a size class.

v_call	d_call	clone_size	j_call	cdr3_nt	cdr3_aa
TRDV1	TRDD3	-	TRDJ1	TGTGCTCTTGGGGAACTAGGACGTACTGGGGGATCCTGGAAACTCATCTTT	CALGELGRTGGSWKLIF
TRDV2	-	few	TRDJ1	TGTGCCTGTGACACCCCCTTGGTGGGGGTGAATAAACTCATCTTT	CACDTPLVGVNKLIF
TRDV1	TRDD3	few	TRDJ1	TGTGCTCTTGGGAAGGGATTTACTGGGGATACGCAGCAAACCGATAAACTCATCTTT	CALGKGFTGDTQQTDKLIF
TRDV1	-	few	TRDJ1	TGTGCTCTTGGGGAACTGGGGGGACACTTCCACCCCGACACCGATAAACTCATCTTT	CALGELGGHFHPDTDKLIF
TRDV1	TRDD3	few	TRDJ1	TGTGCTCTTGGGGAACTAATCCCTTCCCACCCTACGACGAGGGGGATACGCGGTATCACCGATAAACTCATCTTT	CALGELIPSHPTTRGIRGITDKLIF
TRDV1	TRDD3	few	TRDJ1	TGTGCTCTTGGCCCGTACTGGGGGAGGACCGATAAACTCATCTTT	CALGPYWGRTDKLIF
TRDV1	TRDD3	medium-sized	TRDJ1	TGTGCTCTTGGGGAACACGGACTGCCCAGTATACTGGGGGTTCCCACCGATAAACTCATCTTT	CALGEHGLPSILGVPTDKLIF
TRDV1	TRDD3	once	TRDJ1	TGTGCTCTTGGGGAATCACGGGGTCCTACGGGGACTGGGGGATTCGGTCTGGGGTACACCGATAAACTCATCTTT	CALGESRGPTGTGGFGLGYTDKLIF
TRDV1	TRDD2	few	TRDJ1	TGTGCTCTTGGGGAACCGTCTTCCTATGGTGAGGGTCTGAGGGATAAACTCATCTTT	CALGEPSSYGEGLRDKLIF
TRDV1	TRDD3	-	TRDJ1	TGTGCTCTTGGGGAACGAATTCCAAGGCTCTTACTGGGGGCAAGTGACACCGATAAACTCATCTTT	CALGERIPRLLLGASDTDKLIF
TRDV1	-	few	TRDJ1	TGTGCTCTTGGGGAACTACGCTCACTATCCTACCAACAACCGGGAACCCCCGATAAACTCATCTTT	CALGELRSLSYQQPGTPDKLIF
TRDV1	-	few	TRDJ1	TGTGCTCTTGGGGGCCTCCCCTCCTACCCCTGGGGGAAACTCATCTTT	CALGGLPSYPWGKLIF
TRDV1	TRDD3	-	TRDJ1	TGTGCTCTTGGGGAACTAGGTTTCCTACGAGACAGTACTGGGGGATACAGGGGTACCGATAAACTCATCTTT	CALGELGFLRDSTGGYRGTDKLIF
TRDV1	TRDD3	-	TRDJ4	TGTGCTCTTGGGGGGCTCTACGGGGGATACGCGGACCACAGACCCCTGATCTTT	CALGGLYGGYADHRPLIF
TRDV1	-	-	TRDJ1	TGTGCTCTTGGGGAAGGTAAACCAGACCGGCGTGGGTTTAGGGGGACCGATAAACTCATCTTT	CALGEGKPDRRGFRGTDKLIF
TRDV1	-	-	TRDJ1	TGTGCTCTTGGGACCCGGCCCTCTGAGGCCGATAAACTCATCTTT	CALGTRPSEADKLIF
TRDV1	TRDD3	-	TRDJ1	TGTGCTCTTGGCTCCTTGGGGGACCCCTTACACAAAAGGAAGTACACCGATAAACTCATCTTT	CALGSLGDPLHKRKYTDKLIF
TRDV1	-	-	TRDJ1	TGTGCTCTTGGGGAACCTAAACCTCCTCCCCATAAACTCATCTTT	CALGEPKPPPHKLIF
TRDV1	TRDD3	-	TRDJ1	TGTGCTCTTGGGGAGCCTATTGACCCCTGGGGGATACGGGTTCTTCCTAAACTCATCTTT	CALGEPIDPWGIRVLPKLIF
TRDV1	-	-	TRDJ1	TGTGCTCTTGGGGAAAAAGGCTACGAGAAGTACACCGATAAACTCATCTTT	CALGEKGYEKYTDKLIF
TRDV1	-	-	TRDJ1	TGTGCTCTTGGGGAACCCCTTCCTAAGATAGACTGGGGGAAACGTAGAACCGATAAACTCATCTTT	CALGEPLPKIDWGKRRTDKLIF
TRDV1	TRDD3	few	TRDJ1	TGTGCTCTTGGAGGCCTTCACTGGGGGATACCCTCAACGTACACCGATAAACTCATCTTT	CALGGLHWGIPSTYTDKLIF
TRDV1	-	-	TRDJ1	TGTGCTCTTGGGGAATTCTCCTTCCTTGGGGTGGGGGATTCTTTTTCCACCGATAAACTCATCTTT	CALGEFSFLGVGDSFSTDKLIF
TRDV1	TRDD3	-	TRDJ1	TGTGCTCTTGGGAACCCAGGGCCCCTCGAATACTGGGGGATACGCGTGCCCACCGATAAACTCATCTTT	CALGNPGPLEYWGIRVPTDKLIF
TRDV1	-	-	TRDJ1	TGTGCTCTTGGGGAACAATTTTTGGGAAACGGGGGCTACCCGTACACCGATAAACTCATCTTT	CALGEQFLGNGGYPYTDKLIF
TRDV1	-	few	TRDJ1	TGTGCTCTTGGAGATTTTCCGACAGGCGATAAACTCATCTTT	CALGDFPTGDKLIF
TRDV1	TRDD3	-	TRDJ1	TGTGCTCTTGGGGAAGGCTTACGTCTGGGGGTGAACACCGATAAACTCATCTTT	CALGEGLRLGVNTDKLIF
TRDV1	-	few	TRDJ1	TGTGCTCTTGAGGTCAACCCCCCTACGGTCCTTCTCCCAGACAAGTACACCGATAAACTCATCTTT	CALEVNPPTVLLPDKYTDKLIF
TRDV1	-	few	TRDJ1	TGTGCTCTTGGGGAAGGGTGGGCTGAACAGATGGTGACTGTGTACACCGATAAACTCATCTTT	CALGEGWAEQMVTVYTDKLIF
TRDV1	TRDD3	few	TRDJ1	TGTGCTCTTGGGGACCCCTCACACTTCCTACCCTTACTGGGGGATACGCGAACCGATAAACTCATCTTT	CALGDPSHFLPLLGDTRTDKLIF
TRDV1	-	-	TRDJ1	TGTGCTCTTGGGGATCGGGGGGGGCCTAATAAACTCATCTTT	CALGDRGGPNKLIF
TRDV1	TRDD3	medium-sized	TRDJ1	TGTGCTCTTGGGGAACGACACGCCCGATTTATACTGGGGGATACGCATCGGTACGATAAACTCATCTTT	CALGERHARFILGDTHRYDKLIF
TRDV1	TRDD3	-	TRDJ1	TGTGCTCTTGGGGAAACGTCGAAGTCTGGGGATACGCTCACCGATAAACTCATCTTT	CALGETSKSGDTLTDKLIF
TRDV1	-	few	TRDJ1	TGTGCTCTTGGGGACCACACCGATAAACTCATCTTT	CALGDHTDKLIF
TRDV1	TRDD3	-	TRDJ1	TGTGCTCTTGGGGAACTCAGGACTGGGGGATACGCCCTTAAACTCATCTTT	CALGELRTGGYALKLIF
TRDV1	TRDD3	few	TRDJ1	TGTGCTCTTGGGGAAGGGTACCTACTGGGGGTCCTTAACGGCGCCGATAAACTCATCTTT	CALGEGYLLGVLNGADKLIF
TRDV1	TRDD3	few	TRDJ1	TGTGCTCTTGGGCTAGGTAGGATACTGGGGGACTCTCCCTCGTACACCGATAAACTCATCTTT	CALGLGRILGDSPSYTDKLIF
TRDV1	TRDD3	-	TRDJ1	TGTGCTCTTGGGTCTGAACAGCGGTTAAGGGTGGCTGGGGGATACGCCGGGCTCATCTTT	CALGSEQRLRVAGGYAGLIF
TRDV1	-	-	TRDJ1	TGTGCTCTTGGTCATAGCCGGGGGACACGGTACACCGATAAACTCATCTTT	CALGHSRGTRYTDKLIF
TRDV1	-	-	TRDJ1	TGTGCTCTTGGGGAAGTGGGCCTACACGTACGGCAGGGGTACACCGATAAACTCATCTTT	CALGEVGLHVRQGYTDKLIF
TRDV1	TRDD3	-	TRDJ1	TGTGCTCTTGGGGAATTTTTATTGGGGGATACGAAGGGGGGGTACACCGATAAACTCATCTTT	CALGEFLLGDTKGGYTDKLIF
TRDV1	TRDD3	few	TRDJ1	TGTGCTCTTGGGGAACTATTTGCCAACTCTGGGGGAAGGTCTATGGCACATAAACTCATCTTT	CALGELFANSGGRSMAHKLIF
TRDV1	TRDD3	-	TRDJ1	TGTGCTCTTGGGACCCGACCAGTGGGGATACGGGCCGATAAACTCATCTTT	CALGTRPVGIRADKLIF
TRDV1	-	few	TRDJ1	TGTGCTCTTAATAGCCTTCCCTCTGGGGGGCCTACCGATAAACTCATCTTT	CALNSLPSGGPTDKLIF
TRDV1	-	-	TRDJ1	TGTGCTCTTGGGGAGCCGTTGTCCCGGAGATACGCCCTTCGGACCGATAAACTCATCTTT	CALGEPLSRRYALRTDKLIF
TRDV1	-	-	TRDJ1	TGTGCTCGTGGGGGGCTAAATCCTAAGGGACGGTACACCGATAAACTCATCTTT	CARGGLNPKGRYTDKLIF
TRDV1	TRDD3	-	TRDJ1	TGTGCTCTTGGGGAAATTCCCGGGGGATACCGTTCGTACACCGATAAACTCATCTTT	CALGEIPGGYRSYTDKLIF
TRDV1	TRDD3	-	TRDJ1	TGTGCTCTTGGGGGAACGCAAAATGACCGCTGGGGGATACGAGGGTACACCGATAAACTCATCTTT	CALGGTQNDRWGIRGYTDKLIF
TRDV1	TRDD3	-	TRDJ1	TGTGCTCTTGGGGAACTAATCCTAGACTGGGGGATACCCGACACCGATAAACTCATCTTT	CALGELILDWGIPDTDKLIF
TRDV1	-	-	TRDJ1	TGTGCTCTTGGGGAATTCGAACCGGGCCTTCCTACGAATGCTGTCGTACTGGGGGATCCGACCGATAAACTCATCTTT	CALGEFEPGLPTNAVVLGDPTDKLIF
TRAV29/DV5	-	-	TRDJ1	TGTGCAGCAAGCGCCCCTTCCTCGGCCCGACTGAGGGATAAGGTATCTAAGGGCAACGCCGATAAACTCATCTTT	CAASAPSSARLRDKVSKGNADKLIF
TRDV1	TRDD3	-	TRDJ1	TGTGCTCTTGGGGATTCCCTGTCGTGGGGGATCCTTCGAACCGATAAACTCATCTTT	CALGDSLSWGILRTDKLIF